One and the same sample provided the 14 T cell receptor beta chains below, sequenced in a study of blood T cell repertoires in COVID-19. Here immunoSEQ multiplex PCR was the method, and the copy in TCRdb shows in-frame clones only, minus some. The data hold a few hundred thousand clones, with around 86% observed a single time. The sequenced sample was peripheral blood. The receptors stem from a man aged 25 to 45 who had recovered from COVID-19.

A few counts support this clone. The chain joins TRBV7-9 to TRBJ1-1, with D maybe TRBD1 (6 bases). V was shortened by 1 base and J by 11 bases, with 11 bases between the two germline ends. This CDR3 contains 12 residues. Germline CDR1 and CDR2: SEHNR and FQNEAQ (reference sequence). The CDR3: CASSLEGVWAFF. As DNA, the CDR3 is TGTGCCAGCAGCTTAGAGGGGGTGTGGGCTTTCTTT.

As DNA, the CDR3 is TGTGCCAGTAGTAGAGAACAGGGTAGCGAGCAGTACGTC. Encoded protein: CASSREQGSEQYV. The genes are TRBV19 and TRBJ2-7; D is possibly TRBD1 (6 bases). Trimming cost V 4 bases and J 6 bases, with 13 bases left between them. The length of the CDR3 is 13 residues. CDR1 is LNHDA, CDR2 SQIVND, per germline (reference sequence).

This chain connects TRBV7-3 to TRBJ2-5; weak D call: TRBD1 (6 bases). Looked up from germline, CDR1 is SGHTA and CDR2 is FQGTGA. The V end was cut by 3 bases, the J end by 3 bases, with 8 bases between. This CDR3 contains 13 residues. The CDR3 sequence: CASSFAGEETQYF. Written as DNA, the CDR3 is TGTGCCAGCAGCTTCGCAGGGGAAGAGACCCAGTACTTC.

The DNA for the CDR3 is TGCGCCAGCAGCCAAGGGTGGGGGGAGAACTATGGCTACACCTTC. Translated: CASSQGWGENYGYTF. The rearrangement joins TRBV4-1 to TRBJ1-2, with D possibly matching TRBD1 (5 bases). Trimming left V 1 base short and J 2 bases short, with 11 bases between. CDR1 is MGHRA and CDR2 is YSYEKL in the germline V gene. This CDR3 region has 15 residues.

The gene calls are TRBV24-1 and TRBJ1-6; D ambiguous. The CDR3 covers 11 residues. Trimming stripped 9 bases from V and 8 bases from J, with 7 bases between. Germline V gene data show CDR1 as KGHDR and CDR2 as SFDVKD. This CDR3 is CATPGDSPLHF. Here the CDR3 DNA reads TGTGCCACCCCCGGGGATTCACCCCTCCACTTT.

In this sample, this clone turned up a few times. The chain links TRBV2 to TRBJ1-6; D is perhaps TRBD1 (6 bases). V was cut by 6 bases and J by 7 bases, with 10 bases left in between. This CDR3 region has 13 residues. Germline assignment: CDR1 SNHLY and CDR2 FYNNEI. CDR3: CASSRGLNSPLHF. The DNA of the CDR3 is TGTGCCAGCAGCAGGGGCTTAAATTCACCCCTCCACTTT.

J is TRBJ2-1 and V is TRBV23-1; D is possibly TRBD2 (5 bases). TRBV23-1 is assigned to the ORF class and has an uncertain function. V was clipped by 3 bases and J by 11 bases, with 26 bases between them. CDR3 length: 17 residues. As DNA, the CDR3 is TGCGCCAGCAGTCACCGAAATACCCCAATCCGCGGGCCAAAGCAGTTCTTC. This encodes CASSHRNTPIRGPKQFF.

As concerns this clone: A read error may account for a junction end that differs from germline. The genes are TRBV29-1 and TRBJ2-4, with no clear D. Germline V gene sequence: CDR1 SQVTM, CDR2 ANQGSEA. The CDR3 covers 16 residues. This CDR3 is CSVQEVNLRAKNIQYF. Here the CDR3 DNA reads TGCAGCGTTCAAGAGGTCAACCTTCGGGCCAAAAACATTCAGTACTTC.

This clone was observed a single time. The chain combines TRBV19 with TRBJ2-3; D remains ambiguous. V was pared by 7 bases and J by 0 bases, with 8 bases between. CDR1 is LNHDA and CDR2 is SQIVND in the germline V gene (reference sequence). There are 13 residues in the CDR3. The CDR3 DNA sequence: TGTGCCAGTACCCCGTCTAGCACAGATACGCAGTATTTT. Residues: CASTPSSTDTQYF. Variable domain in full (rest from reference TRBV19 and TRBJ2-3): DGGITQSPKYLFRKEGQNVTLSCEQNLNHDAMYWYRQDPGQGLRLIYYSQIVNDFQKGDIAEGYSVSREKKESFPLTVTSAQKNPTAFYLCASTPSSTDTQYFGPGTRLTVL.

This clone showed up just once. The genes are TRBV3-1 (or the pseudogene TRBV3-2) and TRBJ2-4; tentatively, D is TRBD2 (6 bases). Germline V gene data show CDR1 as LGHDT and CDR2 as YNNKEL (reference sequence). The CDR3 has 13 amino acids. The V end was cut by 5 bases, the J end by 9 bases, with 14 bases between. CDR3 coding DNA: TGTGCCAGCAGCTTAGCGGCGGTAGGCATTCAGTACTTC. Amino acid sequence: CASSLAAVGIQYF.

V gene TRBV7-9 combines with J gene TRBJ1-3; D ambiguous. There are 16 residues in the CDR3. Germline V lookup: CDR1 SEHNR, CDR2 FQNEAQ (reference sequence). The V end lost 3 bases, the J end lost 1 base, and 13 bases lay between the germline ends. The CDR3: CASSFRESPSGNTIYF. The CDR3 coding sequence is TGTGCCAGCAGCTTCCGGGAAAGCCCTTCTGGAAACACCATATATTTT.

The V gene is TRBV7-9, the J gene TRBJ1-3; 7 bases are a match to TRBD1. The CDR3 is 16 residues long. Germline V gene data show CDR1 as SEHNR and CDR2 as FQNEAQ (reference sequence). With V trimmed by 3 bases and J by 4 bases, 9 bases remained unmatched. In DNA, the CDR3 is TGTGCCAGCAGCTTGATGACAGGGAGTTCCGGAAACACCATATATTTT. Its protein is CASSLMTGSSGNTIYF.

The chain couples TRBV9 to TRBJ1-1; TRBD1 matches 7 bases. Germline V gene lookup returns CDR1 SGDLS and CDR2 YYNGEE. There are 16 residues in the CDR3. The ends lost 4 bases at V and 3 bases at J; junction bases unmatched: 12. For the CDR3, the DNA is TGTGCCAGCAGCCCACGACAGGGTTTGGTAGACACTGAAGCTTTCTTT. Translating gives CASSPRQGLVDTEAFF.

The chain has TRBV6-5 and TRBJ1-1, with a tentative D call TRBD1 (6 bases). CDR1 MNHEY and CDR2 SVGAGI come from the germline V gene. V was cut by 6 bases and J by 4 bases, with 15 bases left in between. This CDR3 has 14 amino acids. CDR3 coding DNA: TGTGCCAGCAGGCCACAGGGTAGCCGCACTGAAGCTTTCTTT. The encoded protein is CASRPQGSRTEAFF.